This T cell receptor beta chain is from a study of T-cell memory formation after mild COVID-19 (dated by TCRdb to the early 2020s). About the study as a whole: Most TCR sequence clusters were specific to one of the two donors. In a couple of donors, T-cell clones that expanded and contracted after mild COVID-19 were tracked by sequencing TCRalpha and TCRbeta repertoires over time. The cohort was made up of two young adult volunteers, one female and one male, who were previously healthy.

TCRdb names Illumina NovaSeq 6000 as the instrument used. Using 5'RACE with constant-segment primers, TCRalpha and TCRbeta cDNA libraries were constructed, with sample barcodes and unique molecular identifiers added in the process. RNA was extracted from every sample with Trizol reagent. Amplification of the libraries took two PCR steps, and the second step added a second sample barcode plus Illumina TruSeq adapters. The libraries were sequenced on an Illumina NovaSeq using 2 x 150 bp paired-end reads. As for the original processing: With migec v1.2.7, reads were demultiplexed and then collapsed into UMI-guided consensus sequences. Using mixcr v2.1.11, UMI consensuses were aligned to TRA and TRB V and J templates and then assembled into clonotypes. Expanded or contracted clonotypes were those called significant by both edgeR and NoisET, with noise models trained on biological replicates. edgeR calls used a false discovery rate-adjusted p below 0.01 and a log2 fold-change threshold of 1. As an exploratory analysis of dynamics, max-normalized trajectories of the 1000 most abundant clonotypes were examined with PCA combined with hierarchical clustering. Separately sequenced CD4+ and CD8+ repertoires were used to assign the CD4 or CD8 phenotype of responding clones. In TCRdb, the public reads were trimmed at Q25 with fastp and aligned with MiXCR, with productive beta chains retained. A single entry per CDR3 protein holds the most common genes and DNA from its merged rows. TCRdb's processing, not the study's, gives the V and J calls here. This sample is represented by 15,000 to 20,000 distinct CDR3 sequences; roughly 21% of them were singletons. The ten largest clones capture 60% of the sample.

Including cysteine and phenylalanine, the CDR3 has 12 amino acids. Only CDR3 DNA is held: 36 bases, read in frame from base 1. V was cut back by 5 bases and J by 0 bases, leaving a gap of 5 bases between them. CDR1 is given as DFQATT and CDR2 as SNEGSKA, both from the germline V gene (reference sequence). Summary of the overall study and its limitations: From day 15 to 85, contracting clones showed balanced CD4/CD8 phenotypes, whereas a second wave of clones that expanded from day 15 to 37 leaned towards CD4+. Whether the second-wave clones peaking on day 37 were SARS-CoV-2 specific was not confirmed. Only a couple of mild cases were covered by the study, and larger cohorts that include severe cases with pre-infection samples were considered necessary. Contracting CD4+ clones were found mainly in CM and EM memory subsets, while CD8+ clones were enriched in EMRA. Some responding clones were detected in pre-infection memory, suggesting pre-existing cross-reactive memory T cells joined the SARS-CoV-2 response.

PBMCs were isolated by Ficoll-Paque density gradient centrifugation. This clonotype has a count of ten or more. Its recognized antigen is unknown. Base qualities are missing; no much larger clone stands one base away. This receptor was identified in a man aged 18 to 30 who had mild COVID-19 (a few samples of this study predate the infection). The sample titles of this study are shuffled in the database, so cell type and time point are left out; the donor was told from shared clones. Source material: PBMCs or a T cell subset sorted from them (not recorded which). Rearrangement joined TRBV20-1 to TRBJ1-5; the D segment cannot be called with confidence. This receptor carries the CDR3 CSAGYSNQPQHF. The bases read TGCAGTGCTGGTTATAGCAATCAGCCCCAGCATTTT.